Below, one TCR beta chain is given with its context. This sample stems from a study of T cell changes during pregnancy in multiple sclerosis. The CDR3 loop spans 15 amino acids. In germline, CDR1 is SGDLS, CDR2 YYNGEE. With V trimmed by 0 bases and J by 5 bases, 7 bases remained unmatched. Data came from immunoSEQ multiplex PCR; TCRdb stores just in-frame clones and leaves some out. The sample has around 26,000 clones, about nine tenths seen once. The TCR was taken from a female donor in good health, enrolled as a control in a pregnancy study. The chain employs TRBV9 and TRBJ2-5; 7 nucleotides match TRBD1. This specimen consisted of CD8+ T cells from peripheral blood mononuclear cells, obtained in the first trimester of pregnancy. CDR3 nucleotides: TGTGCCAGCAGCGTAGTTGGGACAGTCGGGGAGACCCAGTACTTC. It specifies CASSVVGTVGETQYF.